These T cell receptor beta chains were read from a single sample in a study of T cell responses to AZD1222 COVID-19 vaccine. Clones were sequenced by immunoSEQ multiplex PCR, and TCRdb holds only the in-frame ones, with some missing. The sample yields more than 140,000 clones, around 88% seen once. The sequencing used peripheral blood, collected on day 0 of AZD1222 vaccination. The source of these receptors is an adult in good health. Both conserved end residues are part of each CDR3. Fields, in order: J gene, V gene, D gene, CDR3 protein. D genes are given only for firm matches.

>TRBJ1-4|TRBV30|-
CAWSEGGKLFF
>TRBJ2-7|TRBV7-2|-
CASSLRAGEQYF
>TRBJ2-7|TRBV2|-
CASSSDSYEQYF
>TRBJ1-2|TRBV19|-
CASSIMGGGYTF
>TRBJ1-2|TRBV5-8|-
CASSLWQGYGYTF
>TRBJ1-5|TRBV19|-
CASSISLSNQPQHF
>TRBJ1-6|TRBV7-2|-
CASSLSQGGRSPLHF
>TRBJ2-5|TRBV15|TRBD1
CATSRGQGETQYF
>TRBJ1-4|TRBV7-9|-
CASSRTEGEKLFF
>TRBJ2-5|TRBV30|-
CASAGAETQYF
>TRBJ1-1|TRBV19|-
CASSTRQAGEAFF
>TRBJ2-7|TRBV30|-
CAWRRRGAYEQYF
>TRBJ2-1|TRBV11-3|TRBD2
CASSFLAGGYNEQFF
>TRBJ1-2|TRBV27|-
CASKPLGQFTNYGYTF
>TRBJ2-1|TRBV7-9|-
CASSSPSILLGGYNEQFF
>TRBJ2-7|TRBV5-4|-
CASSLDGTLKYF
>TRBJ1-1|TRBV12-3/TRBV12-4|-
CASSFSGNTEAFF
>TRBJ2-7|TRBV19|TRBD2
CASSSDGRSYEQYF
>TRBJ2-1|TRBV5-1|-
CASSLETSKLEQFF
>TRBJ1-4|TRBV5-1|-
CASSFGLKLEKLFF
>TRBJ1-3|TRBV21-1|-
CASSENLERGLSGNTIYF
>TRBJ1-1|TRBV6-5|TRBD1
CASSTGTETEAFF
>TRBJ2-4|TRBV5-1|-
CASSPKRATKNIQYF
>TRBJ2-3|TRBV5-1|-
CASSLEGASWDFPDTQYF
>TRBJ2-1|TRBV6-2/TRBV6-3|-
CASSYFERDTLTSYYNEQFF
>TRBJ2-1|TRBV5-4|-
CASSTGRMGNEQFF
>TRBJ2-7|TRBV6-2/TRBV6-3|-
CASSRLVGFDEQYF